Below, 10 T cell receptor beta chains from the same sample are listed, as sequenced in a study of shared clonotypes between healthy human individuals. TCRdb keeps only in-frame clones here, not all; method: immunoSEQ multiplex PCR. Here the sample spans about 710,000 clones, 73% being singletons. Source material: memory CD4+ T cells sorted from blood. As for subset: CD45RA-negative fraction. These receptors came from a woman in her 30s in good health.

The rearrangement uses TRBV28 and TRBJ1-4; D is perhaps TRBD1 (5 bases). CDR3 length: 13 residues. The V gene lost 7 bases and the J gene lost 6 bases, with 12 bases spanning the gap. Germline CDR1 and CDR2: MDHEN and SYDVKM. Here the CDR3 reads CASTSTEYEKLFF. DNA for the CDR3: TGTGCCAGCACCTCGACAGAGTATGAAAAACTGTTTTTT.

V gene TRBV5-1 combines with J gene TRBJ2-1; maybe TRBD2 (6 bases). The germline V gene encodes CDR1 SGHRS and CDR2 YFSETQ. There are 14 residues in the CDR3. V was trimmed by 4 bases and J by 1 base, leaving 9 bases between them. For the CDR3, the DNA is TGCGCCAGCAGCGGAGGGGATTCCTACAATGAGCAGTTCTTC. This gives the protein CASSGGDSYNEQFF.

V and J are TRBV11-2 and TRBJ2-7, with 8 bases identical to TRBD1. The germline gives CDR1 SGHAT, CDR2 FQNNGV. The V gene end was trimmed by 0 bases and the J gene end by 6 bases; junction bases not matched to a gene: 13. The CDR3 covers 17 residues. The CDR3: CASSLDPPGGASGEQYF. The CDR3 DNA reads TGTGCCAGCAGCTTAGATCCACCAGGGGGCGCTTCGGGCGAGCAGTACTTC.

The V and J genes are TRBV5-4 and TRBJ2-3, with a tentative D call TRBD1 (5 bases). The CDR3 is made up of 13 amino acids. The germline V and J ends were trimmed by 0 bases and 5 bases, with 7 bases remaining between them. The germline V gene encodes CDR1 SGHNT and CDR2 YYREEE (reference sequence). The CDR3 reads CASSLGREDTQYF. DNA of the CDR3: TGTGCCAGCAGCTTGGGCAGGGAAGATACGCAGTATTTT.

The chain is built from TRBV6-1 and TRBJ1-1, with 7 bases matching TRBD1. J was trimmed by 0 bases and V by 8 bases; bases with no gene match: 9. CDR1 is MNHNS, CDR2 SASEGT, per germline. The length of the CDR3 is 15 residues. The CDR3 nucleotides are TGTGCCAGCCTTGTGTCGGGACAGATGAACACTGAAGCTTTCTTT. This gives the protein CASLVSGQMNTEAFF.

This clone was found a few times. The chain is built from TRBV28 and TRBJ2-7; D is uncertain. V shed 5 bases and J shed 3 bases, with 23 bases lying between them. CDR1 is MDHEN and CDR2 is SYDVKM in the germline V gene. The CDR3 has 17 residues. The CDR3 DNA is TGTGCCAGCAGTCCAGGTCGATGGGGTGTCGATTTCTACGAGCAGTACTTC. Its protein product is CASSPGRWGVDFYEQYF.

This sequence joins TRBV20-1 and TRBJ2-1, with unresolved D. The CDR3 is 11 amino acids. Trimming shortened V by 2 bases and J by 6 bases, and 5 bases separated the two germline ends. Per germline, CDR1 DFQATT and CDR2 SNEGSKA (reference sequence). The CDR3 sequence: CSARLTNEQFF. CDR3 nucleotides: TGCAGTGCTAGATTGACCAATGAGCAGTTCTTC.

This clone was observed a few times. Other DNA sequences in the sample encode the same CDR3. The chain uses TRBV5-1 and TRBJ2-3; D may be TRBD1 or TRBD2 (5 bases each). CDR3 length: 16 residues. Germline V CDR1 and CDR2: SGHRS, YFSETQ. Trimming left V 0 bases short and J 2 bases short, with 13 bases between. The CDR3 loop is CASSLEGRADTDTQYF. CDR3 bases: TGCGCCAGCAGCTTGGAGGGGCGGGCCGACACAGATACGCAGTATTTT.

This clone was detected a few times. The chain joins TRBV5-1 to TRBJ1-4; 8 positions agree with TRBD1. CDR3 size: 16 residues. The germline gives CDR1 SGHRS, CDR2 YFSETQ. With V trimmed by 3 bases and J by 4 bases, 8 bases remained unmatched. The CDR3 nucleotides are TGCGCCAGCAGCTACGGCACAGGGGGTGGTAATGAAAAACTGTTTTTT. It is translated as CASSYGTGGGNEKLFF. Filled out from reference TRBV5-1 and TRBJ1-4, the complete variable domain reads KAGVTQTPRYLIKTRGQQVTLSCSPISGHRSVSWYQQTPGQGLQFLFEYFSETQRNKGNFPGRFSGRQFSNSRSEMNVSTLELGDSALYLCASSYGTGGGNEKLFFGSGTQLSVL.

The V and J genes are TRBV15 and TRBJ2-2; 9 nucleotides match TRBD2. With 3 bases clipped from V and 4 bases from J, the junction kept 9 bases outside the gene matches. The length of the CDR3 is 17 residues. Germline CDR1 LNHNV, CDR2 YYDKDF (reference sequence). The DNA for the CDR3 is TGTGCCACCAGCAGGGGGGGACTAGCCTTCGGCACCGGGGAGCTGTTTTTT. This gives the protein CATSRGGLAFGTGELFF.